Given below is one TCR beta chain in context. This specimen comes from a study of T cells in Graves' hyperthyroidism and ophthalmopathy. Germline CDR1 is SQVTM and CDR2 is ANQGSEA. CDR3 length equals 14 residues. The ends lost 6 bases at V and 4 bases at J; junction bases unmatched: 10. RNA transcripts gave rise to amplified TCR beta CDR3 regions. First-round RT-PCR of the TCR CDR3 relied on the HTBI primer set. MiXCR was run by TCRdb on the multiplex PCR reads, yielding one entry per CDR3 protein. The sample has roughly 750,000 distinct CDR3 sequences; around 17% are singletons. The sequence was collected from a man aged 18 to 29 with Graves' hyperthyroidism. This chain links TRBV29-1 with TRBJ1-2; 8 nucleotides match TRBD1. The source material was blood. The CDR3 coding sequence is TGCAGCGTGGGGACAGGCGGAATAAGCTATGGCTACACCTTC. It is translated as CSVGTGGISYGYTF.